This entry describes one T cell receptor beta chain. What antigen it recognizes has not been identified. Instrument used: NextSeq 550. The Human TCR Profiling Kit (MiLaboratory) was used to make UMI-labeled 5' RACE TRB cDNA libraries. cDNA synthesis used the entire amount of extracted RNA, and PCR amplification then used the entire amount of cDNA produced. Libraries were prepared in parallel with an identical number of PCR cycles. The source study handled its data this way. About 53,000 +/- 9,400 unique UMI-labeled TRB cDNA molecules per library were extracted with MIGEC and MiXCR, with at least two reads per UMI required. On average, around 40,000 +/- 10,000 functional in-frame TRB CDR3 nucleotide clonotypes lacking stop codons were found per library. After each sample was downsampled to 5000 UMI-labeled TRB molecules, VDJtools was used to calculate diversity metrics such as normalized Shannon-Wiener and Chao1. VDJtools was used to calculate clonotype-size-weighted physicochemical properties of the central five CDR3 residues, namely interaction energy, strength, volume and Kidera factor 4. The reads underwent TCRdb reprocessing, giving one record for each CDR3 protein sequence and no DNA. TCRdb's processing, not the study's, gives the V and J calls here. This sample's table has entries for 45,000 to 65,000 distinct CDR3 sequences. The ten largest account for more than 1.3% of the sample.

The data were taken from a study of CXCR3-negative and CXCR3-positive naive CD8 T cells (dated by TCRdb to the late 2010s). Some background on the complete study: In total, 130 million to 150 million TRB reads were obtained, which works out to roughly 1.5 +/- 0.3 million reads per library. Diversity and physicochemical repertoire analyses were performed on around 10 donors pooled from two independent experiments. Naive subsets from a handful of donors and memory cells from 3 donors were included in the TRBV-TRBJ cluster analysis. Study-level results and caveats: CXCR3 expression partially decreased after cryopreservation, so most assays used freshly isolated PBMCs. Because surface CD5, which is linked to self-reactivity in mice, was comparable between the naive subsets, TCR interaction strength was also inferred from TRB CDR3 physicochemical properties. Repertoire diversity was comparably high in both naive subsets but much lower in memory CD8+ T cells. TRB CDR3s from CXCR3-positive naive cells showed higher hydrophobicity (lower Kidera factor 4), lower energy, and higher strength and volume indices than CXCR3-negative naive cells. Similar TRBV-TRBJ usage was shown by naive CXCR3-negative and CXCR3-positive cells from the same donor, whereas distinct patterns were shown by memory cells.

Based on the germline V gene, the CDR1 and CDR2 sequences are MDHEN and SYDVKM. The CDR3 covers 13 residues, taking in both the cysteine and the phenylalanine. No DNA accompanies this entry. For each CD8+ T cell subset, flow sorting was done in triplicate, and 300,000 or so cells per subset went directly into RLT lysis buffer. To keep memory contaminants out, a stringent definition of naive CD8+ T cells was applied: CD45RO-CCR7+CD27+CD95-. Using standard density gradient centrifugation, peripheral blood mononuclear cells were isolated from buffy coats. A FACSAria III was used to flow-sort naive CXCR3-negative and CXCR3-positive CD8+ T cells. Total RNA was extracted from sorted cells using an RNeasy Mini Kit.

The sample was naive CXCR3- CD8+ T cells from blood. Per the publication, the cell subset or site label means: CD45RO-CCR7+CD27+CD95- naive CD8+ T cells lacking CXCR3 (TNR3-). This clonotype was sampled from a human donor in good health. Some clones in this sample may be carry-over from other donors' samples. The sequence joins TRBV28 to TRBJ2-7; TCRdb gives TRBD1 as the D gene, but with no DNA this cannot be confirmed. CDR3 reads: CASSQRGRYEQYF.